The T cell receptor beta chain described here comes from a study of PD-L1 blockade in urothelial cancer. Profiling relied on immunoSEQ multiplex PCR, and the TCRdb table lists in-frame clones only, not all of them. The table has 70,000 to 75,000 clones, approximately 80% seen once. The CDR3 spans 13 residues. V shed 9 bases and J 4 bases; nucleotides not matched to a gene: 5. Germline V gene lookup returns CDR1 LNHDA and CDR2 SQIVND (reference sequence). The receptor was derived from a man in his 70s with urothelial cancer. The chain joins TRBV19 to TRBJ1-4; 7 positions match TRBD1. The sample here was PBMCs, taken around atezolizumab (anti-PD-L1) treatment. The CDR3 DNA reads TGTGCCAGCCGGGACAGTTATAATGAAAAACTGTTTTTT. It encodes CASRDSYNEKLFF.